A single sample is the source of the 11 T cell receptor beta chains below, sequenced in a study of CD8+ T cells in alopecia areata (dated 2018 in TCRdb). Receptor libraries were prepared by the immunoSEQ multiplex PCR assay. To provide template for TCR sequencing, every sample had RNA extracted and reverse transcribed into cDNA. The source is immuneACCESS, and TCRdb retained only in-frame sequences with V and J called. Part of the clones is not carried over; for the studies checked, unresolved V genes explain less than half of this, and the remainder is unexplained. The sample table holds 100,000 to 150,000 clones, of which about 51% were seen once. The top ten constitute 10% to 13% of the sample. The sequenced sample consisted of NKG2D-low CD8+ T cells sorted from blood. The cell subset or site label on this specimen signifies: sorted CD8+ NKG2D-low blood T cells. The receptors originated from a human donor with alopecia areata.

This clone was counted only a few times. V usage is TRBV29-1 and J usage is TRBJ2-3; TRBD2 aligns across 9 bases. The CDR3 runs to 15 residues. The ends lost 6 bases at V and 0 bases at J; junction bases unmatched: 7. CDR1 and CDR2 (germline): SQVTM, ANQGSEA. The CDR3 DNA sequence: TGCAGCGTGACGCCGACTAGCGGTAGCACAGATACGCAGTATTTT. It encodes CSVTPTSGSTDTQYF.

This clone was observed a handful of times. The gene calls are TRBV14 and TRBJ2-5; D is unclear. Trimming took off 3 bases at V and 5 bases at J, with 16 bases between the two ends. The CDR3 runs 15 residues. Germline lookup yields CDR1 SGHDN and CDR2 FVKESK. The CDR3 DNA reads TGTGCCAGCAGCCATCCCGGCAGGCTGGTTGAGACCCAGTACTTC. It is translated as CASSHPGRLVETQYF.

This clone appeared a few times. The rearrangement joins TRBV5-6 to TRBJ1-1, with D hard to call. Germline loops: CDR1 SGHDT, CDR2 YYEEEE. Trimming took 2 bases from V and 2 from J, leaving 4 bases between them. CDR3 size: 12 residues. The chain's CDR3 is CASSFGNTEAFF. The CDR3, as DNA: TGTGCCAGCAGCTTCGGAAACACTGAAGCTTTCTTT.

V usage is TRBV29-1 and J usage is TRBJ2-7; D perhaps matches TRBD1 (6 bases). V shed 3 bases and J shed 6 bases, with 27 bases lying between them. Germline V gene sequence: CDR1 SQVTM, CDR2 ANQGSEA. There are 17 residues in the CDR3. CDR3 region: CSVEAPSRGTHSGEQYF. CDR3 sequence (DNA): TGCAGCGTTGAGGCCCCTTCCAGGGGAACTCATTCTGGCGAGCAGTACTTC.

This chain's CDR3 is CASSQGPNTEAFF. The CDR3 DNA sequence: TGCGCCAGCAGCCAGGGACCAAACACTGAAGCTTTCTTT. The rearrangement links TRBV4-3 to TRBJ1-1, with D possibly being TRBD1 (5 bases). The CDR3 sequence is 13 residues long. Trimming stripped 3 bases from V and 2 bases from J, with 7 bases between. Germline V gene sequence: CDR1 LGHNA, CDR2 YSLEER.

The gene calls are TRBV4-1 and TRBJ1-1; perhaps TRBD1 as D (6 bases). Trimming removed 4 bases at V and 3 bases at J, with 12 bases between. The CDR3 consists of 14 residues. Germline V lookup: CDR1 MGHRA, CDR2 YSYEKL. In DNA, the CDR3 is TGCGCCAGCAGCCTCAACAGGGACGACACTGAAGCTTTCTTT. It codes for CASSLNRDDTEAFF.

The V gene is TRBV6-5, the J gene TRBJ2-3; TRBD1 matches 10 bases. The CDR3 has 15 residues. J gave up 2 bases and V 8 bases, and 7 bases lay outside the gene matches. Germline CDR1 is MNHEY and CDR2 is SVGAGI. The CDR3 spells CASASGTGATDTQYF. CDR3 bases: TGTGCCAGCGCCTCCGGGACAGGGGCCACAGATACGCAGTATTTT.

This clone appeared once. V is TRBV5-4 and J is TRBJ2-1, with a tentative D call TRBD1 (6 bases). This CDR3 region has 14 residues. Germline loops: CDR1 SGHNT, CDR2 YYREEE (reference sequence). V shed 4 bases and J shed 6 bases, with 14 bases lying between them. CDR3 coding DNA: TGTGCCAGCAGCCCGTCGACAGGCTTCAATGAGCAGTTCTTC. Amino acids: CASSPSTGFNEQFF.

The chain couples TRBV29-1 to TRBJ2-5, with D possibly matching TRBD1 (6 bases). The CDR3 contains 12 residues. Germline lookup yields CDR1 SQVTM and CDR2 ANQGSEA. V dropped 6 bases and J dropped 5 bases, with 13 bases sitting between them. For the CDR3, the DNA is TGCAGCGTCCCGGACAGCCGGGAGACCCAGTACTTC. The encoded protein is CSVPDSRETQYF.

This clone was observed a few times. Distinct nucleotide sequences in the sample also encode this CDR3. This sequence joins TRBV29-1 and TRBJ2-7; either TRBD1 or TRBD2 may supply D (5 bases each). The CDR3 runs 11 residues. V lost 6 bases and J lost 0, with 6 bases in between. Germline CDR1 and CDR2: SQVTM and ANQGSEA. The CDR3, as DNA: TGCAGCGTCGGGACCTCCTACGAGCAGTACTTC. This gives the protein CSVGTSYEQYF.

This clone was counted a single time. The V call is TRBV4-1, the J call TRBJ2-7, with 11 nucleotides matching TRBD1. Germline lookup yields CDR1 MGHRA and CDR2 YSYEKL. V was pared by 4 bases and J by 6 bases, with 8 bases of the junction left unmatched. The CDR3 totals 15 residues. For the CDR3, the DNA is TGCGCCAGCAGCCCCTCCGGGACAGGGGGTCTCGAGCAGTACTTC. Encoded protein: CASSPSGTGGLEQYF.